A selection of T cell receptor beta chains follows, all from one sample in a study of cytomegalovirus exposure and HLA in healthy donors. TCRdb's table, derived via immunoSEQ multiplex PCR, lists solely in-frame clones and lacks some. Here the sample spans about 160,000 clones, approximately 72% being singletons. The sequenced material came from PBMCs. The receptors shown here come from a man aged 35 to 55 in good health and CMV-seropositive. Both conserved end residues are part of each CDR3. Each record gives: V gene, J gene, CDR3 protein.

TRBV7-2	TRBJ2-3	CASTPRGSTDTQYF
TRBV6-5	TRBJ1-3	CASSSYDTSGNTIYF
TRBV5-1	TRBJ1-2	CASSLTGPVIF
TRBV10-3	TRBJ1-5	CAISEDPGSNQPQHF
TRBV7-9	TRBJ1-5	CASSAQRDISSRWDQPQHF
TRBV9	TRBJ2-1	CASSVARTSGGANEQFF
TRBV30	TRBJ1-1	CAWSLGLGGRGEAFF
TRBV27	TRBJ2-2	CASSLGASGTGELFF
TRBV7-9	TRBJ1-5	CASSLASGGIGNQPQHF
TRBV5-4	TRBJ1-6	CASSPDRVNNSPLHF
TRBV11-1	TRBJ1-2	CASTHGSNYGYTF
TRBV7-9	TRBJ1-1	CASSTGWGTEAFF
TRBV7-9	TRBJ1-1	CASRNPGGEAFF
TRBV6-4	TRBJ1-1	CASREDRAAVNTEAFF
TRBV6-6	TRBJ1-2	CASSNDGQGGGYTF
TRBV7-2	TRBJ2-5	CASSRDRGETQYF
TRBV9	TRBJ2-7	CASSANFEQYF
TRBV18	TRBJ1-1	CASSPDRSMNTEAFF
TRBV9	TRBJ2-3	CASSVAVTGDFTDTQYF
TRBV15	TRBJ1-5	CATSRAVEPQHF
TRBV29-1	TRBJ2-7	CSVLRDRGTHEQYF
TRBV6-1	TRBJ1-4	CASREGGTNEKLFF
TRBV6-6	TRBJ1-6	CASSSLTAPMDSPLHF
TRBV5-1	TRBJ1-1	CASSPGQIMNTEAFF
TRBV19	TRBJ1-5	CASSMTGGYQPQHF
TRBV7-2	TRBJ2-2	CASSLGQTSGGELFF
TRBV6-1	TRBJ1-1	CASSRQVYTEAFF
TRBV6-1	TRBJ1-2	CAVSEAGRFNYGYTF
TRBV5-6	TRBJ1-1	CASVLLAAGSNTEAFF
TRBV7-6	TRBJ1-6	CASSPGQEHSPLHF
TRBV7-8	TRBJ1-2	CASSLLQGSGYGYTF
TRBV6-5	TRBJ1-5	CASSYEGGSQPQHF
TRBV7-9	TRBJ1-5	CASSLDSSNQPQHF
TRBV5-1	TRBJ1-4	CASTETATNEKLFF
TRBV6-5	TRBJ2-2	CASSWIGPGTGELFF
TRBV19	TRBJ2-1	CASSPPDRFVDEQFF
TRBV2	TRBJ1-3	CASSINGNTIYF
TRBV7-3	TRBJ2-7	CASSLGPQGESEQYF
TRBV4-2	TRBJ1-1	CASSRQGSNTEAFF
TRBV6-1	TRBJ1-6	CASSEADGTGNSPLHF